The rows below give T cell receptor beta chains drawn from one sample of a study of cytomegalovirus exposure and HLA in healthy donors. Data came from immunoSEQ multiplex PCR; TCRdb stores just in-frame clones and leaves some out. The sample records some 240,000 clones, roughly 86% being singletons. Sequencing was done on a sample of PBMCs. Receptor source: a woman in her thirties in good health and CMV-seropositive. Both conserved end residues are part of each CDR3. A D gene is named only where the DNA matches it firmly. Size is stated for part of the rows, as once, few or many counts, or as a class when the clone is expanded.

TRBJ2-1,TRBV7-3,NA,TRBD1,TGTGCCAGCAGCCCGGACAGGGGGTGGGAGCAGTTCTTC,CASSPDRGWEQFF
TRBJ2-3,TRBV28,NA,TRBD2,TGTGCCAGCAGTTTAGCGGGGGGCACAGATACGCAGTATTTT,CASSLAGGTDTQYF
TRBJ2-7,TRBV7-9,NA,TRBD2,TGTGCCAGCAGCTTTCAGACTAGCGGGGTGGGGGAGCAGTACTTC,CASSFQTSGVGEQYF
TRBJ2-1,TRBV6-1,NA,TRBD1,TGTGCCAGCAGGGTTTCCGGGACAGGGACGAATGAGCAGTTCTTC,CASRVSGTGTNEQFF
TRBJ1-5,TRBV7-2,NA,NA,TGTGCCAGCAGCTTACAGGGAAATCAGCCCCAGCATTTT,CASSLQGNQPQHF
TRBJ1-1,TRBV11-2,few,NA,TGTGCCAGCAGCTTAGGAGGAAACACTGAAGCTTTCTTT,CASSLGGNTEAFF
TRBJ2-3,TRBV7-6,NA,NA,TGTGCCAGCAGCACAGGTACAGATACGCAGTATTTT,CASSTGTDTQYF
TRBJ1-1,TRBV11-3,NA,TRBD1,TGTGCCAGCAGCTCCGGGCAGGGGGCTGAAGCTTTCTTT,CASSSGQGAEAFF
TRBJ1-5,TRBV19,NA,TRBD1,TGTGCCAGTAGTATAGATTTGGAGGGACAGGGTCGGCATTTT,CASSIDLEGQGRHF
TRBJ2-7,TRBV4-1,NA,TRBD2,TGCGCCAGCAGCCAAGCGGGACTAGCGAGTTACGAGCAGTACTTC,CASSQAGLASYEQYF
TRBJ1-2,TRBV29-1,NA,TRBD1,TGCAGCGTTCAACCGACAGGGATGTATGGCTACACCTTC,CSVQPTGMYGYTF
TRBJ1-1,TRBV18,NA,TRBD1,TGTGCCAGCTCACCATTGGACAGGTACACTGAAGCTTTCTTT,CASSPLDRYTEAFF
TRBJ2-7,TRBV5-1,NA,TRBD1,TGCGCCAGCAGCTTCGGGACAGGGGGCCACGAGCAGTACTTC,CASSFGTGGHEQYF
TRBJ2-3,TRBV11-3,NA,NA,TGTGCCAGCAGCCCGAGGGGGACCACAGATACGCAGTATTTT,CASSPRGTTDTQYF
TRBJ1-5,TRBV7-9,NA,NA,TGTGCCAGCAGTGTTTGGGACACGAATCAGCCCCAGCATTTT,CASSVWDTNQPQHF
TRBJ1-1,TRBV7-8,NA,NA,TGTGCCAGCAGCACCGGGGGGGGGATTGTCACTGAAGCTTTCTTT,CASSTGGGIVTEAFF
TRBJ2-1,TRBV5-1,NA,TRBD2,TGCGCCAGCAGCTTGGGAGCGGGACTAACTGGTGAGCAGTTCTTC,CASSLGAGLTGEQFF
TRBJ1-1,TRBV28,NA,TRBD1,TGTGCCAGCAGACACGGGACAGGGAGTGCTAAGAAGACTGAAGCTTTCTTT,CASRHGTGSAKKTEAFF
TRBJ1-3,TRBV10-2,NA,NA,TGCGCCAGCAGACGTGCAGCGGAGGGAAACACCATATATTTT,CASRRAAEGNTIYF
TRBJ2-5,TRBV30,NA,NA,TGTGCCCAAATCCGGACAGCAAAAGAGACCCAGTACTTC,CAQIRTAKETQYF
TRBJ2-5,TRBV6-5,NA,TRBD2,TGTGCCAGCAGTTACTCGAATTTCGCGGGAGACGAGACCCAGTACTTC,CASSYSNFAGDETQYF
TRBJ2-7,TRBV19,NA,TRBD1,TGTGCCAGTAGTATAGGAGGACAGGGGACATCCTACGAGCAGTACTTC,CASSIGGQGTSYEQYF
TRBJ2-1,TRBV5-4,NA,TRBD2,TGTGCCAGCAGCTCGGGCTCTAGCGGGAGAAGTAATGAGCAGTTCTTC,CASSSGSSGRSNEQFF
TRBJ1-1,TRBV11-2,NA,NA,TGTGCCAGCAGCTTAGATCCAGTAGCGAACACTGAAGCTTTCTTT,CASSLDPVANTEAFF
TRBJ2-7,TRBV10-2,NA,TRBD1,TGCGCCAGCAGTGAGTCGAGGGGGCGGACAGGGGGAGATTCCTACGAGCAGTACTTC,CASSESRGRTGGDSYEQYF
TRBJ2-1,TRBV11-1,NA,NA,TGTGCCAGCAGCTTAAACTCCTATAATGAGCAGTTCTTC,CASSLNSYNEQFF
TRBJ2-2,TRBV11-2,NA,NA,TGTGCCAGCAGCCCCACCGGGACTGTGAACACCGGGGAGCTGTTTTTT,CASSPTGTVNTGELFF
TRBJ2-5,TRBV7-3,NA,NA,TGTGCCAGCAGCTTAACGCTTGGCGAGACCCAGTACTTC,CASSLTLGETQYF
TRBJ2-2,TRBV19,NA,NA,TGTGCCAGTAGTATAGATCGGGGGACCGGGGAGCTGTTTTTT,CASSIDRGTGELFF
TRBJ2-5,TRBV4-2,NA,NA,TGTGCCAGCAGCCACCCGGGACTGCAAGAGACCCAGTACTTC,CASSHPGLQETQYF
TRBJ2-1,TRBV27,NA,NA,TGTGCCAGCAGCACAGGGATTCATGGGGGATACAATGAGCAGTTCTTC,CASSTGIHGGYNEQFF
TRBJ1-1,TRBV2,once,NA,TGTGCCAGCAGTTCCTTAGATTTGAACACTGAAGCTTTCTTT,CASSSLDLNTEAFF
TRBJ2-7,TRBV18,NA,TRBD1,TGTGCCAGCTCACCCGGGACAGCGACCTACGAGCAGTACTTC,CASSPGTATYEQYF
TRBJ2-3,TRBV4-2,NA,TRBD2,TGTGCCAGCAGCCACATTATGACGGGAGGGAGCACAGATACGCAGTATTTT,CASSHIMTGGSTDTQYF
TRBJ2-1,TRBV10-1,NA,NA,TGCGCCAGTGCGGGAACAATGCGAAATGAGCAGTTCTTC,CASAGTMRNEQFF
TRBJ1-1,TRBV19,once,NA,TGTGCCAGTAGCAATTTCGTATCCGGGCAGGGGAACACTGAAGCTTTCTTT,CASSNFVSGQGNTEAFF
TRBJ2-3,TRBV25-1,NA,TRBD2,TGTGCCAGCACACGGACTAGCGGGCCCACAGATACGCAGTATTTT,CASTRTSGPTDTQYF
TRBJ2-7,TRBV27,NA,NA,TGTGCCAGCAGTTTATCGAACAGATTCTACGAGCAGTACTTC,CASSLSNRFYEQYF
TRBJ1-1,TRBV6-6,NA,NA,TGTGCCAGCAGTCCGCATGAAAGGGGTTTAGGCACTGAAGCTTTCTTT,CASSPHERGLGTEAFF
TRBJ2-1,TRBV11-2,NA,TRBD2,TGTGCCGTAAGCCCCGGACTAGCGGGCTACAATGAGCAGTTCTTC,CAVSPGLAGYNEQFF
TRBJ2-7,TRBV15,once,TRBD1,TGTGCCACCAGCACTGGGACAGCCGAGCAGTACTTC,CATSTGTAEQYF
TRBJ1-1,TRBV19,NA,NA,TGTGCCAGTAGCTCCGGGACTCCAATGAACACTGAAGCTTTCTTT,CASSSGTPMNTEAFF
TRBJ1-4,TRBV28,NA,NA,TGTGCCAGCTGGCGGGTGGGCGGTGAAAAACTGTTTTTT,CASWRVGGEKLFF
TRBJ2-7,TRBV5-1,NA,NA,TGCGCCAGCAGCTTGGGGCAGCGGATTAACTTTTACGAGCAGTACTTC,CASSLGQRINFYEQYF
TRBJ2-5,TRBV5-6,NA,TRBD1,TGTGCCAGCAGCTGGACAGGCCAAGAGACCCAGTACTTC,CASSWTGQETQYF
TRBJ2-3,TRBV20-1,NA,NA,TGCAGTGCTAGTAAAGATACGCAGTATTTT,CSASKDTQYF
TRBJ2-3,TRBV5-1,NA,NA,TGCGCCAGCAGCCCATGGGGAGATCGAACAGATACGCAGTATTTT,CASSPWGDRTDTQYF
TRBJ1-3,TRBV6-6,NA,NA,TGTGCCAGCAGTTACCCGGGGAGCTCTGGAAACACCATATATTTT,CASSYPGSSGNTIYF
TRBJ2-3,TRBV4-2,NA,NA,TGTGCCAGCAGCCAAGATTGGGGGGAAGGGGCAGATACGCAGTATTTT,CASSQDWGEGADTQYF
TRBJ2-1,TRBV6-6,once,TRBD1,TGTGCCAGCAGTTCCGCGTCACAGGGGGGCAATGAGCAGTTCTTC,CASSSASQGGNEQFF
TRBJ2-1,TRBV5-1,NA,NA,TGCGCCAGCAGCTTGGGGAGGGTGAGCTCCTACAATGAGCAGTTCTTC,CASSLGRVSSYNEQFF
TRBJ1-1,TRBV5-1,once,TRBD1,TGCGCCAGCAGCTTGTCCGGGACAGTGAACACTGAAGCTTTCTTT,CASSLSGTVNTEAFF
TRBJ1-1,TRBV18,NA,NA,TGTGCCAGCTCACCGGGGAACTGGGGGCTAGACACTGAAGCTTTCTTT,CASSPGNWGLDTEAFF
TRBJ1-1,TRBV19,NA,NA,TGTGCCAGTAGTATGGGCCCTGAAGCTTTCTTT,CASSMGPEAFF
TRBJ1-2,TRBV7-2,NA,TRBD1,TGTGCCAGCAGCGAGGACAGGGCGATAGGCTACACCTTC,CASSEDRAIGYTF
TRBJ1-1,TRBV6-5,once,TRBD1,TGTGCCAGCAGTTATACGGGACAGAATGAAGCTTTCTTT,CASSYTGQNEAFF
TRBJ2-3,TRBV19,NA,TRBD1,TGTGCCAGTAGTGACCGACAGGGGGCCTATACGCAGTATTTT,CASSDRQGAYTQYF